One and the same sample provided the 4 T cell receptor beta chains below, sequenced in a study of control samples from healthy donors and cancer patients. Produced via immunoSEQ multiplex PCR; TCRdb's table is partial and in-frame only. The data show more than 45,000 clones, 75% to 95% seen once. Sequenced input: PBMCs. These receptors originate from a man aged 25-45 years with colorectal cancer.

The chain combines TRBV5-4 with TRBJ1-2; the match to TRBD1 covers 8 bases. The CDR3 spans 13 residues. CDR1 and CDR2 (germline): SGHNT, YYREEE (reference sequence). V was clipped by 4 bases and J by 7 bases; unmatched bases: 6. CDR3 nucleotide sequence: TGTGCCAGCAGCCTCCGGACAGGGAGTGGCTACACCTTC. Amino acids: CASSLRTGSGYTF.

The V and J genes are TRBV6-2 or TRBV6-3 and TRBJ2-7, with D perhaps TRBD1 (6 bases). The CDR3 runs to 14 residues. Germline V gene lookup returns CDR1 MNHEY and CDR2 SVGEGT. V gave up 6 bases and J gave up 9 bases, with 21 bases separating them. The CDR3 nucleotides are TGTGCCAGCAGCGACAGGACTGCCCTGGTGAGGCAGTACGTC. This encodes CASSDRTALVRQYV.

The chain has TRBV3-1 (or the pseudogene TRBV3-2) and TRBJ2-1; D not resolved. The V end lost 8 bases, the J end lost 6 bases, and 26 bases lay between the germline ends. The CDR3 covers 17 residues. From germline, CDR1 is LGHDT and CDR2 YNNKEL (reference sequence). The CDR3 DNA is TGTGCCAGCCGTTTCGGAGAAAGGATCCACTTCTCCAATGAGCAGTTCTTC. This gives the protein CASRFGERIHFSNEQFF.

The gene calls are TRBV6-5 and TRBJ2-3; TRBD1 might be the D (5 bases). V was cut by 8 bases and J by 3 bases, with 18 bases left in between. Germline CDR1 is MNHEY and CDR2 is SVGAGI. The CDR3 contains 15 residues. The CDR3 is CASGRGHVRTDTQYF. As DNA, the CDR3 is TGTGCCAGCGGTAGGGGCCACGTAAGGACAGATACGCAGTATTTT.